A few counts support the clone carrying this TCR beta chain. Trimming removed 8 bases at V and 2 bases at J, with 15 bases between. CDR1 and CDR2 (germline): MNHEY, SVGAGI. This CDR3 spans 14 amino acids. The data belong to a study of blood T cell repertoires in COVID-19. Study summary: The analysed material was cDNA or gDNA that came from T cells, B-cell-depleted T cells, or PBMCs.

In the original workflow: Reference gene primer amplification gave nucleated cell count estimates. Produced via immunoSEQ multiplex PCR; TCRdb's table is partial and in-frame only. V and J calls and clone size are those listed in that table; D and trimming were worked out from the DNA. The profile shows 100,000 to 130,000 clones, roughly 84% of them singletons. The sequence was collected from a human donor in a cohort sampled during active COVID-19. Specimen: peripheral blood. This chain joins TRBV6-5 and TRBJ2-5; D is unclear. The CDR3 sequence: CASSTRLFQETQYF. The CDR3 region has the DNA TGTGCCAGCTCTACTCGCCTTTTTCAAGAGACCCAGTACTTC.